The clone carrying this T cell receptor (beta chain) was counted once. As yet, its antigen is unknown. These data are taken from a study of cytomegalovirus exposure and HLA in healthy donors. The CDR3 spans 20 residues. V shed 3 bases, J shed 3 bases, and the junction held 14 bases outside the gene matches. Germline CDR1 and CDR2: SNHLY and FYNNEI. Notes on the study in general: Subsequent analysis revealed that first-cohort TCR clusters tended to co-occur in the 120 or so validation repertoires. Cytomegalovirus association was listed for approximately 160 TCR beta chains. In vitro work confirmed that a few CMV-associated chains recognize CMV antigens. The classifier was said to identify cytomegalovirus status with high specificity and sensitivity.

Using immunoSEQ multiplex PCR, the repertoire was profiled, and TCRdb retains in-frame clones only, with some absent. There are about 250,000 clones in the sample; approximately 84% occur only once, and around 12% lies in the top ten. The specimen was PBMCs. The chain is built from TRBV2 and TRBJ2-3; 14 nucleotides align to TRBD2. The receptor comes from a young man in good health and CMV-seropositive. Here the CDR3 reads CASSDLFSFGTSGSTDTQYF. The CDR3 DNA follows: TGTGCCAGCAGTGACTTATTCTCGTTTGGGACTAGCGGGAGTACAGATACGCAGTATTTT.